This TCR beta chain stems from a study of blood T cells in healthy people across ages. The authors extracted at least 6 micrograms of total RNA per sample. Primed by a sample-barcoded 5' primer and a J-beta primer mix, a second PCR proceeded for roughly 7 to 12 cycles. Using its own MiXCR run on the 5' RACE reads, TCRdb lists one record per CDR3 protein. The data contain about 680,000 distinct CDR3 sequences, about half of them singletons. Study-wide results and caveats: Aged donors had fewer naive CD4+ cells and lower diversity than long-lived donors. It was not possible, with unsorted PBMCs, to conclusively compare naive and antigen-experienced cells.

For this clonotype: As yet, its antigen is unknown.

The germline V gene encodes CDR1 LGHDT and CDR2 YNNKEL (reference sequence). V lost 5 bases, J lost 0 bases, and 14 bases lay in between. The CDR3 contains 16 residues. This chain connects TRBV3-1 to TRBJ1-5, with D maybe TRBD1 (6 bases). What was sequenced was blood. The TCR comes from a woman between 55 and 75 years old in good health. CDR3 sequence reads: CASSERGDYSNQPQHF. The DNA for the CDR3 is TGTGCCAGCAGCGAAAGGGGGGATTATAGCAATCAGCCCCAGCATTTT.